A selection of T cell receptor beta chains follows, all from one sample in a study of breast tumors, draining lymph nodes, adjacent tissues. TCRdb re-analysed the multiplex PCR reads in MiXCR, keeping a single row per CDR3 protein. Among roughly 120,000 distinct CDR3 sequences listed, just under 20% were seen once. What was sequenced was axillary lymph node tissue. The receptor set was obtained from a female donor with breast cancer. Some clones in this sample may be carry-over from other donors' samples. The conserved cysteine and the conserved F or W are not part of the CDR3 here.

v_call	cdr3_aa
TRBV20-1	SARLTAGTYNEQF
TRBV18	ASSPPSGAEETQY
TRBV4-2	ASSQEVWNEQF
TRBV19	ASSPDRASTDTQY
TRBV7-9	ASTPRGANTGEPF
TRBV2	ASSGDRNYGYT
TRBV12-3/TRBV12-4	ASSFGQVSYEQY
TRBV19	ASSIALGVTGNEQY
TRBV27	ASSLQARVEKLF
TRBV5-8	ASSLTLEVNYGYT
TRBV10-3	AISERAVGSETQY
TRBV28	ASSWYGSHEQY
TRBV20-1	SARESPRQPQH
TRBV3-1	ASSQDIGYGYT
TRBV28	ASSLDRGSYEQY
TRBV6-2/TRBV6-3	AGLGPVSYNEQF
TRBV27	ASRRDRESYQPQH
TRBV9	ASSARTGGIAGELF
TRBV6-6	ASSYSLGAGTQY
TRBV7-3	ASSPWGARGTGELF
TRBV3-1	ASSPGTTYEQY
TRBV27	ASSGSSGSFYNEQF
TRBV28	ASGLGVSNEKLF
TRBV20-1	SAPDRGPYNEQF
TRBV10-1	ASMSGGADTQY
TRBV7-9	ASSQVETGNEPLH
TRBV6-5	ASSYSRGNTIY
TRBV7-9	ASSFLLVGEQFSYEQY
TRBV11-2	ASSPRTVLGGELF
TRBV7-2	ASSADGRDTQY
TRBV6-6	ASSGRDRGSVQPQH
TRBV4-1	ASSQADSGANVLT
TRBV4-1	ASSQGWAGRETQY
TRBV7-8	ASSFSLVVCEQY
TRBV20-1	STQDTYNSPLH
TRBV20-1	SARIGGGGPDEQY
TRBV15	ATSPRLAGSTDTQY
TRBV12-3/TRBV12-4	ASSMSGTWTDTQY
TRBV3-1	ASSLQGTSYNEQF
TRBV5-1	ASSQSSGNTIY
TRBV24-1	ATSDRLAGGLDTQY